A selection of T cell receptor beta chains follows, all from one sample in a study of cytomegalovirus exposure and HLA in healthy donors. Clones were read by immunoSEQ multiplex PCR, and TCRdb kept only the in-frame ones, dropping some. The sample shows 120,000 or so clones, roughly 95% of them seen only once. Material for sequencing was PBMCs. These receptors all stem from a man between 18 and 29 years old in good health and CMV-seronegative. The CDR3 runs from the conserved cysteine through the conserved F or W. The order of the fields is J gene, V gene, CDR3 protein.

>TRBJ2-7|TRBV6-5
CASSTGTEQYF
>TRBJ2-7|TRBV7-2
CASSFGNRGRSEQYF
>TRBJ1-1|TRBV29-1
CSVEVEQGGSTEAFF
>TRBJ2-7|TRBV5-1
CASSLEGFNEQYF
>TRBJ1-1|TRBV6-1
CASSALEGVNTEAFF
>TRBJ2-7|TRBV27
CASSWGGGYEQYF
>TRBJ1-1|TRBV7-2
CASSLGQGATEAFF
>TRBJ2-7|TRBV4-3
CASSHTSGGDYEQYF
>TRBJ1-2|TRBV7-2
CASSFLTGNGYTF
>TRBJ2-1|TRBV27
CASSPLNEGGLNEQFF
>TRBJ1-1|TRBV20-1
CSAPRGTEAFF
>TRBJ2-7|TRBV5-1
CASSLPDSYEQYF
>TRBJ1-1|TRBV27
CASSFRARRETEAFF
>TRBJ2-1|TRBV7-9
CASSLGGLAGGNEQFF
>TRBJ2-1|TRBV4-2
CASSRKGGRLAGYNEQFF
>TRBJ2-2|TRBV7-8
CASSLAGVLGTSLGTGELFF
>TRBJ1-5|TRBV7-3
CAPNQPQHF
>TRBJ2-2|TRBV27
CASSFLPTAAVGGELFF
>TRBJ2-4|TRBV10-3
CAISSRTGSENIQYF
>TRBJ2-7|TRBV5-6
CASTAGTGVGEQYF
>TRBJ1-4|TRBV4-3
CASSPNGEGNEKLFF
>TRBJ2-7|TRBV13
CASSLGDRAFGEQYF
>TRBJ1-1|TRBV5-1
CADGGGLAEAFF
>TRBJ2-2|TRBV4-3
CASSVKEFWANYTGELFF
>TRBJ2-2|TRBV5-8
CASSLANLAGGPRTGELFF
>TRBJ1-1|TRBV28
CASDRWNTEAFF
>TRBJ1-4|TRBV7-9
CASTSAGTEPFPTNEKLFF
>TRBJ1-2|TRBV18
CASSTLPEDGYTF
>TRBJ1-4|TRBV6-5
CASRGDSEKLFF
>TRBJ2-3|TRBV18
CASSPVAGGADTQYF
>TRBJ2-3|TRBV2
CASSGENTDTQYF
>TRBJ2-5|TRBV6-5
CASSPGTSGSKTQYF
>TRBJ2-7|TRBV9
CASSVAGVEYEQYF
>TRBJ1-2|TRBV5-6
CASNLPGGTHYGYTF
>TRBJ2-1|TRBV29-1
CSVEVTGTTYNEQFF
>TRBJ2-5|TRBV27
CASSSSVEGPYRETQYF
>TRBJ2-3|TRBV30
CAWSAGQGARNTQYF
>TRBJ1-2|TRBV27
CASSLSGRSFYGYTF
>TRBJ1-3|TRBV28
CASSLAQTSGNTIYF
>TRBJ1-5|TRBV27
CASSSRQSNQPQHF